The entry that follows covers one TCR beta chain sequence. Per the original methods: Reference gene primers were amplified, and this amplification served to estimate nucleated cell counts. Clones were read by immunoSEQ multiplex PCR, and TCRdb kept only the in-frame ones, dropping some. That table gives V, J and clone size, and the DNA gave D and trimming. The data hold about 24,000 clones, with about 72% observed a single time. This record comes from a study of blood T cell repertoires in COVID-19. The wider study: Spain, Italy and the United States supplied samples that represented acute and convalescent COVID-19. Sample material is recorded as cDNA or gDNA derived from T cells, B-cell-depleted T cells, or PBMCs.

The CDR3 has 18 residues. Trimming pared 4 bases from V and 5 bases from J, leaving 24 bases between. Germline CDR1 SGHDT, CDR2 YYEEEE. The sample taken for sequencing was peripheral blood. This chain links TRBV5-6 with TRBJ2-2; D might be TRBD2 (6 bases). The TCR comes from a woman of 80 years or more with acute or convalescent COVID-19. The DNA of the CDR3 is TGTGCCAGCAGCGGAGGGTTATTTGGGCAGGCGAGGACCGGGGAGCTGTTTTTT. Its protein is CASSGGLFGQARTGELFF.